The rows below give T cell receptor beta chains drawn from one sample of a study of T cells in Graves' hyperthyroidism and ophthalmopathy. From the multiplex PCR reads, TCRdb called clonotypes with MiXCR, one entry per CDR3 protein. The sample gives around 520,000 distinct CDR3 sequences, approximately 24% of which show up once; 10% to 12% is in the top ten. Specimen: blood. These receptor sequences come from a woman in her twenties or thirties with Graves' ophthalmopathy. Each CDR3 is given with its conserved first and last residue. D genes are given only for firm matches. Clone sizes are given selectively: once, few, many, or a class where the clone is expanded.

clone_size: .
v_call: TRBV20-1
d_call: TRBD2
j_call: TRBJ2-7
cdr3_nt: TGCAGTGCTACCGGGACTAGGGCCTACGAGCAGTACTTC
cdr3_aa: CSATGTRAYEQYF

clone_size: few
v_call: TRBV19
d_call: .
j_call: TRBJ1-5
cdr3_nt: TGTGCCAGTAGTATAGGGGATCGGGGGGCCAATCAGCCCAAGCATTTT
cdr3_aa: CASSIGDRGANQPKHF

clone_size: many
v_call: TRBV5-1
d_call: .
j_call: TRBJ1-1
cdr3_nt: TGCGCCAGCAGCTTGGTTATTTCGGCTTCGGGGTTGGGAAACACTGAAGCTTTCTTT
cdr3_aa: CASSLVISASGLGNTEAFF

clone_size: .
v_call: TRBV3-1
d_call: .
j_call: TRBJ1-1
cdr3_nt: TGTGCCAGCAGCCAAGATCCCGGCAACGCCAAAATGAACACTGAAGCTTTCTTT
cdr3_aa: CASSQDPGNAKMNTEAFF

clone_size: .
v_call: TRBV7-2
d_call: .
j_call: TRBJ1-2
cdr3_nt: TGTGCCAGCAGCGGATTCAGGGGAGACTATGGCTACACCTTC
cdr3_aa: CASSGFRGDYGYTF

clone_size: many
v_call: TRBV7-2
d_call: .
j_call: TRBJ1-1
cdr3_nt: TGTGCCAGCACCTTACAGATGAACACTGAAGCTTTCTTT
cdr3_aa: CASTLQMNTEAFF

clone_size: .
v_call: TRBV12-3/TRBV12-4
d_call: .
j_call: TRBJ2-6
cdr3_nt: TGTGCCAGCAGTTTAAACCTGGGAAGTGACGGGGCCAACGTCCTGACTTTC
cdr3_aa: CASSLNLGSDGANVLTF

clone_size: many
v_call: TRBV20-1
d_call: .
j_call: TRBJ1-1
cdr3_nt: TGCAGTGCTAGAGATCCGGTAAACACTGAAGCTTTCTTT
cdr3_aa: CSARDPVNTEAFF

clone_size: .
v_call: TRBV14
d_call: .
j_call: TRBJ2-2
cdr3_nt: TGTGCCAGCAGCCAAGTCAGTTGGGAGCTGTTTTTT
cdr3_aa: CASSQVSWELFF

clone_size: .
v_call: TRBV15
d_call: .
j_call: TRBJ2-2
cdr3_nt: TGTGCCACCAGCACAAGCGGGCAGAACACCGGGGAGCTGTTTTTT
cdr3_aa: CATSTSGQNTGELFF

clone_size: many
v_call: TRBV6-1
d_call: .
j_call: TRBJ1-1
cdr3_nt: TGTGCCAGCAGTGACGAGGCGAACACTGAAGCTTTCTTT
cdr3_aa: CASSDEANTEAFF

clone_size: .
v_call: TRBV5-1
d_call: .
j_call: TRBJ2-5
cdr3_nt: TGCGCCAGCAGCTTCTCACGGGACCAAGAGACCCAGTACTTC
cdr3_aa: CASSFSRDQETQYF

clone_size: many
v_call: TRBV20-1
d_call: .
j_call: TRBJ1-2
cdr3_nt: TGCAGTGCTAGATCCTCGACCCGTGGCTACACCTTC
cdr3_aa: CSARSSTRGYTF

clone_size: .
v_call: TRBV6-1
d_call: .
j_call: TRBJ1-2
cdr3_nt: TGTGCCAGCAGTGAAGGTGGGGGAACCCTCTATGGCTACACCTTC
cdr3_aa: CASSEGGGTLYGYTF

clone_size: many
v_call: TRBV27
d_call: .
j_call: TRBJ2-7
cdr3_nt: TGTGCCAGCAGTTTGACCCCGGGACTGGCTACCTACGAGCAGTACTTC
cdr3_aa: CASSLTPGLATYEQYF